The 27 T cell receptor beta chains listed next were all sequenced from one sample in a study of regulatory T cells in long-lasting Graves disease. TCR beta libraries were built with iRepertoire HTBI primers and Arm-PCR of CDR3 regions. TCRdb fed the multiplex PCR reads into MiXCR, producing one record per CDR3 protein. The repertoire consists of about half a million distinct CDR3 sequences, with approximately 23% occurring once and the leading ten covering around 13%. Time point: persistent/refractory GD, antithyroid drugs over 5 years with positive TRAb. From PBMCs, RNA was extracted and then used to make the TCR library. The starting material was peripheral blood mononuclear cells (PBMCs), obtained when the disease was refractory, from a patient treated with antithyroid drugs. Source of these receptors: a female donor with Graves disease.

This clonotype was detected a few times. The chain employs TRBV3-1 and TRBJ2-7; no clear D gene. With 1 base removed from V and 0 bases from J, the gap between germline ends came to 7 bases. Germline V CDR1 and CDR2: LGHDT, YNNKEL (reference sequence). The CDR3 is 14 amino acids. CDR3 DNA sequence: TGTGCCAGCAGCCAAGTTCCTAGCTCCTACGAGCAGTACTTC. Translated: CASSQVPSSYEQYF.

This clonotype was recorded many times. The chain joins TRBV11-3 to TRBJ1-5; the D gene is possibly TRBD1 (6 bases). Trimming removed 1 base at V and 5 bases at J, with 18 bases between. The CDR3 runs 17 residues. Germline CDR1 and CDR2: SGHNT and YENEEA. CDR3 nucleotide sequence: TGTGCCAGCAGCTTAGGATTGGGTTGCAGGGGCCATCAGCCCCAGCATTTT. Translation gives CASSLGLGCRGHQPQHF.

This clonotype was counted ten times or more. The V call is TRBV20-1, the J call TRBJ1-5, with a weak D call TRBD1 (6 bases). The CDR3 length is 14 residues. V was cut by 7 bases and J by 0 bases, with 13 bases left in between. Per germline, CDR1 DFQATT and CDR2 SNEGSKA (reference sequence). The CDR3 sequence: CSVAQGYSNQPQHF. The CDR3, as DNA: TGCAGTGTCGCACAGGGATATAGCAATCAGCCCCAGCATTTT.

The chain uses TRBV6-5 and TRBJ2-7; D might be TRBD1 or TRBD2, each matching 5 bases. The CDR3 runs to 18 residues. Germline V CDR1 and CDR2: MNHEY, SVGAGI. V lost 0 bases and J 1 base, leaving 19 bases between the germline ends. The CDR3 sequence: CASSYSIWGEGPSYEQYF. The DNA for the CDR3 is TGTGCCAGCAGTTACTCGATCTGGGGTGAGGGGCCTTCCTACGAGCAGTACTTC.

In its sample, this clonotype was seen a few times. The V call is TRBV19, the J call TRBJ1-5; TRBD1 matches at 7 bases. The germline V gene has CDR1 LNHDA and CDR2 SQIVND (reference sequence). Losses at the gene ends were 5 bases for V and 5 bases for J; bases not matched to a gene: 6. The CDR3 has 14 residues. Here the CDR3 DNA reads TGTGCCAGTAGTCCAAGGGGGCGCGATCAGCCCCAGCATTTT. It codes for CASSPRGRDQPQHF.

This clonotype has more than one count but fewer than ten. V and J are TRBV7-2 and TRBJ1-4; 7 nucleotides line up with TRBD1. Germline CDR1 reads SGHTA; CDR2 reads FQGNSA. This CDR3 comprises 13 residues. With 4 bases clipped from V and 12 bases from J, the junction kept 8 bases outside the gene matches. CDR3 sequence reads: CASSSDRVAELFF. In DNA form, the CDR3 reads TGTGCCAGCAGCTCCGACAGGGTAGCGGAACTGTTTTTT.

This clonotype has a count of ten or more. The rearrangement uses TRBV12-3 or TRBV12-4 and TRBJ1-1; the D gene is possibly TRBD1 (6 bases). The V gene lost 5 bases and the J gene lost 8 bases, with 12 bases spanning the gap. CDR3 size: 12 residues. The CDR3 bases are TGTGCCAGCAGTGGGTGGGACAAGGAAGCTTTCTTT. Translation: CASSGWDKEAFF.

This chain joins TRBV20-1 and TRBJ1-1; D not certain. Germline V CDR1 and CDR2: DFQATT, SNEGSKA (reference sequence). This CDR3 comprises 12 residues. V was pared by 0 bases and J by 8 bases, with 10 bases between. CDR3 in amino acids: CSARDRAGEAFF. The CDR3 DNA reads as TGCAGTGCTAGAGATAGGGCAGGAGAAGCTTTCTTT.

The rearrangement joins TRBV30 to TRBJ1-5; a weak D match, TRBD1 (5 bases). The ends were cut back, 5 bases at V and 5 bases at J, with 13 bases in the middle. This CDR3 region has 13 residues. Looked up from germline, CDR1 is GTSNPN and CDR2 is SVGIG (reference sequence). The CDR3 spells CAWDQGSDQPQHF. The DNA of the CDR3 is TGTGCCTGGGATCAGGGCTCTGATCAGCCCCAGCATTTT. The full variable domain, its missing parts supplied by reference TRBV30 and TRBJ1-5, is SQTIHQWPATLVQPVGSPLSLECTVEGTSNPNLYWYRQAAGRGLQLLFYSVGIGQISSEVPQNLSASRPQDRQFILSSKKLLLSDSGFYLCAWDQGSDQPQHFGDGTRLSIL.

The CDR3 DNA sequence: TGTGCCAGCAGCTCAGGGGCAGGAAACACCGGGGAGCTGTTTTTT. Its protein is CASSSGAGNTGELFF. This rearrangement joins TRBV7-3 to TRBJ2-2; tentative D call: TRBD1 (6 bases). V lost 4 bases to trimming and J lost 2 bases, with 11 bases between them. CDR3 size: 15 residues. CDR1 SGHTA and CDR2 FQGTGA come from the germline V gene.

At least ten counts were recorded for this clonotype. The V call is TRBV2, the J call TRBJ1-2; D not certain. Trimming cost V 11 bases and J 3 bases, with 19 bases left between them. Germline values: CDR1 SNHLY, CDR2 FYNNEI. This CDR3 has 14 amino acids. The CDR3 sequence: CARVGPLADYGYTF. Here the CDR3 DNA reads TGTGCCCGCGTCGGACCGCTCGCTGACTATGGCTACACCTTC. The variable domain in full, completed from reference TRBV2 and TRBJ1-2, reads EPEVTQTPSHQVTQMGQEVILRCVPISNHLYFYWYRQILGQKVEFLVSFYNNEISEKSEIFDDQFSVERPDGSNFTLKIRSTKLEDSAMYFCARVGPLADYGYTFGSGTRLTVV.

This chain connects TRBV11-3 to TRBJ2-7; no clear D. This CDR3 region has 13 residues. V lost 4 bases, J lost 2 bases, and 9 bases lay in between. Germline-derived CDR1 and CDR2 are SGHNT and YENEEA. The DNA of the CDR3 is TGTGCCAGCAGCTCCGGAGCAGCCTACGAGCAGTACTTC. Its translation is CASSSGAAYEQYF.

In regard to this clonotype: Given a much more abundant clone one base away, this may be a read error. This chain connects TRBV28 to TRBJ1-5, with D hard to call. CDR1 MDHEN and CDR2 SYDVKM come from the germline V gene. The CDR3 contains 12 residues. CDR3 loop: CSSSGVNQPQHF. The CDR3, as DNA: TGTTCCAGCAGTGGGGTAAATCAGCCCCAGCATTTT.

V and J are TRBV9 and TRBJ2-7, with TRBD2 identical over 9 bases. The J segment lost 3 bases and the V segment lost 0 bases, leaving 4 bases of the junction unmatched. Germline V gives CDR1 SGDLS, CDR2 YYNGEE. CDR3 length: 15 residues. The CDR3 bases are TGTGCCAGCAGCGTAGGCAATAGCGGGAGCTACGAGCAGTACTTC. This translates into CASSVGNSGSYEQYF.

This clonotype has only a few counts. This chain links TRBV5-1 with TRBJ1-4, with TRBD1 matching 9 bases. The junction had 13 bases not matched to a gene; V was cut back by 1 base and J by 0 bases. CDR3 length: 20 residues. CDR1 and CDR2 from the germline V gene are SGHRS and YFSETQ. CDR3 region: CASSLHPGQGFYPTNEKLFF. For the CDR3, the DNA is TGCGCCAGCAGCTTGCATCCCGGACAGGGGTTTTACCCAACTAATGAAAAACTGTTTTTT. The whole variable domain, filled in from reference TRBV5-1 and TRBJ1-4, reads KAGVTQTPRYLIKTRGQQVTLSCSPISGHRSVSWYQQTPGQGLQFLFEYFSETQRNKGNFPGRFSGRQFSNSRSEMNVSTLELGDSALYLCASSLHPGQGFYPTNEKLFFGSGTQLSVL.

This chain joins TRBV7-9 and TRBJ2-2; 11 bases match TRBD2. This CDR3 spans 16 amino acids. Trimming removed 5 bases from V and 9 bases from J; junction bases left unmatched: 11. CDR1 is SEHNR and CDR2 is FQNEAQ in the germline V gene (reference sequence). CDR3 bases: TGTGCCAGCAGCCGGGCTGGGACTAGCGGACCCAGGGAGCTGTTTTTT. Protein product: CASSRAGTSGPRELFF.

In this sample, this clonotype turned up a few times. The rearrangement uses TRBV20-1 and TRBJ1-1; D is unclear. Trimming removed 5 bases at V and 6 bases at J, with 10 bases between. Germline lookup yields CDR1 DFQATT and CDR2 SNEGSKA (reference sequence). The CDR3 covers 11 residues. The CDR3 is CSAEDLAEAFF. The CDR3, as DNA: TGCAGTGCTGAGGACTTGGCTGAAGCTTTCTTT.

Here the CDR3 DNA reads TGTGCCAGCAGTTACTCCCCGACAGGCCAGTATACCTATAGCAATCAGCCCCAGCATTTT. This gives the protein CASSYSPTGQYTYSNQPQHF. This sequence joins TRBV6-5 and TRBJ1-5, with a weak D call TRBD1 (6 bases). The germline V gene encodes CDR1 MNHEY and CDR2 SVGAGI. The CDR3 runs to 20 residues. V was trimmed by 0 bases and J by 0 bases, leaving 21 bases between them.

This chain joins TRBV7-2 and TRBJ2-2, with D perhaps being TRBD1 or TRBD2 (5 bases each). Germline V gene data show CDR1 as SGHTA and CDR2 as FQGNSA. This CDR3 is 15 amino acids long. The V end lost 5 bases, the J end lost 1 base, and 11 bases lay between the germline ends. The DNA for the CDR3 is TGTGCCAGCAGCCAGGGACGGCTGAACACCGGGGAGCTGTTTTTT. This gives the protein CASSQGRLNTGELFF.

Ten or more counts support this clonotype. The chain employs TRBV6-1 and TRBJ1-1; D unclear. The V gene's germline CDR1 is MNHNS and CDR2 SASEGT. The CDR3 is 16 residues long. The V end lost 9 bases, the J end lost 1 base, and 21 bases lay between the germline ends. CDR3 nucleotides: TGTGCCAGGTTTTCCCCCTTGGCGCGAGGGAACACTGAAGCTTTCTTT. Translation: CARFSPLARGNTEAFF.

The CDR3 DNA reads as TGTGCCAGCAGCTTATTCCCCGTGGCGGGGGGTATCTCCTACGAGCAGTACTTC. Amino acid sequence: CASSLFPVAGGISYEQYF. This chain connects TRBV13 to TRBJ2-7, with TRBD2 matching over 8 bases. The CDR3 consists of 18 residues. J was trimmed by 0 bases and V by 2 bases; bases with no gene match: 12. The V gene's germline CDR1 is PRHDT and CDR2 FYEKMQ (reference sequence).

This clonotype was picked up many times. This sequence joins TRBV12-3 or TRBV12-4 and TRBJ1-1; the D is unclear. The ends were cut back, 2 bases at V and 12 bases at J, with 13 bases in the middle. This CDR3 has 12 residues. This CDR3 reads CASSLYGIETFF. Written as DNA, the CDR3 is TGTGCCAGCAGTTTATACGGAATCGAGACTTTCTTT.

This clonotype was seen only a few times. V gene TRBV29-1 combines with J gene TRBJ2-7; D is uncertain. CDR3 length equals 12 residues. Trimming pared 2 bases from V and 0 bases from J, leaving 5 bases between. The germline gives CDR1 SQVTM, CDR2 ANQGSEA. The CDR3 loop is CSVEYSSYEQYF. DNA for the CDR3: TGCAGCGTTGAATACAGCTCCTACGAGCAGTACTTC.

The chain links TRBV7-2 to TRBJ1-1; D is unclear. Germline V gene lookup returns CDR1 SGHTA and CDR2 FQGNSA. V shed 7 bases and J shed 0 bases, with 9 bases lying between them. The CDR3 is made up of 13 amino acids. The CDR3: CASKDWMNTEAFF. The CDR3 DNA sequence: TGTGCCAGCAAGGACTGGATGAACACTGAAGCTTTCTTT.

This clonotype occurred many times. The chain joins TRBV7-2 to TRBJ2-5; 7 bases align to TRBD2. Unmatched junction bases numbered 8, after V lost 5 bases and J lost 2 bases. This CDR3 comprises 15 residues. The germline V gene encodes CDR1 SGHTA and CDR2 FQGNSA. Here the CDR3 reads CASSLVLAEQETQYF. Written as DNA, the CDR3 is TGTGCCAGCAGCCTAGTCCTAGCGGAACAAGAGACCCAGTACTTC.

In DNA, the CDR3 is TGTGCCAGCAGCTCAAGCCCGCCCTACAGGTCACGCCCACAAAACATTCAGTACTTC. This gives the protein CASSSSPPYRSRPQNIQYF. V and J are TRBV7-2 and TRBJ2-4; D is possibly TRBD1 (5 bases). The germline V gene has CDR1 SGHTA and CDR2 FQGNSA. The V gene lost 4 bases and the J gene lost 5 bases, with 27 bases spanning the gap. The CDR3 is 19 residues long.

The chain couples TRBV30 to TRBJ1-2; D uncertain. V was trimmed by 4 bases and J by 8 bases, leaving 14 bases between them. This CDR3 spans 12 amino acids. The germline V gene encodes CDR1 GTSNPN and CDR2 SVGIG (reference sequence). CDR3 bases: TGTGCCTGGAATTCGGATGGTGGCGGCTACACCTTC. Amino acid sequence: CAWNSDGGGYTF.